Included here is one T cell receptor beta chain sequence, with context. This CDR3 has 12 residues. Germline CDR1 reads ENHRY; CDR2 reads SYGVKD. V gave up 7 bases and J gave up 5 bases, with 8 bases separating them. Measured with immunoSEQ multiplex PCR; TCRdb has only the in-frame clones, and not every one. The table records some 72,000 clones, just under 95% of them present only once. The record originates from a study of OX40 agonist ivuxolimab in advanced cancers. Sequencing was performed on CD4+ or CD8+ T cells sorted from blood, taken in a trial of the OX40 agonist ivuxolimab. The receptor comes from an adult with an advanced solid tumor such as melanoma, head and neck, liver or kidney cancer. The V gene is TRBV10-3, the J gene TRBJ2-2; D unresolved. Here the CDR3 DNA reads TGTGCCATCAAAGCCCTAACCGGGGAGCTGTTTTTT. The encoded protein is CAIKALTGELFF.